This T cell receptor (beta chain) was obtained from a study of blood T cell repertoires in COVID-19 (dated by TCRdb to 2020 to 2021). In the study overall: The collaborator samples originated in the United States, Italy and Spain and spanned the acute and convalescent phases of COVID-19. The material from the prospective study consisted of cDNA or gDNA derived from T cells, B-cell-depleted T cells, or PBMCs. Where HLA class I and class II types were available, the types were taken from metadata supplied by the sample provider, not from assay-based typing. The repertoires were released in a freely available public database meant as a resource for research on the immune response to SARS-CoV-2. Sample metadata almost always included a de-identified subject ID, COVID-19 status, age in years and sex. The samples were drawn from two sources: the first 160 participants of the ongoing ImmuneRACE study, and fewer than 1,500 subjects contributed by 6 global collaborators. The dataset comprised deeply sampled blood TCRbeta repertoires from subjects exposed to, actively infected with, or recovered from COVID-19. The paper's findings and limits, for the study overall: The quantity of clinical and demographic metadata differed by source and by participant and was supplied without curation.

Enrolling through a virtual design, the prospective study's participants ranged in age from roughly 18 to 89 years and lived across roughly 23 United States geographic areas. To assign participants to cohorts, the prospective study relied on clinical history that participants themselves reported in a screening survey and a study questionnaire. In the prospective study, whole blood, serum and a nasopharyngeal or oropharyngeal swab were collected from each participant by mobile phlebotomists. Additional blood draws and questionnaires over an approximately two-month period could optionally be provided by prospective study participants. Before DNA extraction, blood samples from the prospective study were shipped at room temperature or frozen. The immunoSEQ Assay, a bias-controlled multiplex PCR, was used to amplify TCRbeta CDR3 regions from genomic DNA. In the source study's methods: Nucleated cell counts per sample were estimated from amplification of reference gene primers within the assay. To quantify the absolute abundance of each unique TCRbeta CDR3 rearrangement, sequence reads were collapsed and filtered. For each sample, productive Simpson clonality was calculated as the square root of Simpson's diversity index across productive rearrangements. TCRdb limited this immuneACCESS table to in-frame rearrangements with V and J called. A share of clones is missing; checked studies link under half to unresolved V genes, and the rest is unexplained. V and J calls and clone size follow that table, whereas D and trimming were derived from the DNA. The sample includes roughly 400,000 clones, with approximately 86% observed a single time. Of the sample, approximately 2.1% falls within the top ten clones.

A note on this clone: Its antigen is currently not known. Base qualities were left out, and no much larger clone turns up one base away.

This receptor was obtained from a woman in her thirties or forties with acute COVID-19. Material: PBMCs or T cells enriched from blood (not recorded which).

The encoded CDR3 is CASSTTRGYTF. The nucleotide sequence reads as follows: TGTGCCAGCAGCACGACTAGGGGCTACACCTTC. The sequence links TRBV5-4 to TRBJ1-2, with the D gene not confidently named. From cysteine to phenylalanine, the CDR3 is 11 amino acids long. CDR3 DNA only is kept here, 33 bases in frame from base 1. CDR1 is given as SGHNT and CDR2 as YYREEE, both from the germline V gene (reference sequence). At the junction V is shortened by 4 bases and J by 8 bases, with 9 bases in between.